This TCR beta chain was obtained from a study of memory CD4+ T cells and cytomegalovirus serostatus. The sort gate was single viable CD3+CD4+CD8-CD45RO+ cells for memory CD4+ T cells. After thawing, CD4+ T cells were positively selected. Sequenced by immunoSEQ multiplex PCR; TCRdb stores in-frame clones only, minus some. This sample carries tens of thousands of clones, roughly 87% of them seen once, and the ten largest clones take around 0.38%. This CDR3 has 15 residues. Germline-derived CDR1 and CDR2 are SGHTA and FQGNSA. V shed 3 bases and J shed 1 base, with 12 bases lying between them. Sequenced sample: memory CD4+ T cells from blood. This TCR came from an adult in good health and CMV-seronegative. V is TRBV7-2 and J is TRBJ1-1; D remains ambiguous. The CDR3 DNA reads as TGTGCCAGCAGCTTTTCGACGGGGAAGAACACTGAAGCTTTCTTT. It translates to CASSFSTGKNTEAFF. Together with reference TRBV7-2 and TRBJ1-1, the CDR3 gives the full variable domain: GAGVSQSPSNKVTEKGKDVELRCDPISGHTALYWYRQSLGQGLEFLIYFQGNSAPDKSGLPSDRFSAERTGGSVSTLTIQRTQQEDSAVYLCASSFSTGKNTEAFFGQGTRLTVV.